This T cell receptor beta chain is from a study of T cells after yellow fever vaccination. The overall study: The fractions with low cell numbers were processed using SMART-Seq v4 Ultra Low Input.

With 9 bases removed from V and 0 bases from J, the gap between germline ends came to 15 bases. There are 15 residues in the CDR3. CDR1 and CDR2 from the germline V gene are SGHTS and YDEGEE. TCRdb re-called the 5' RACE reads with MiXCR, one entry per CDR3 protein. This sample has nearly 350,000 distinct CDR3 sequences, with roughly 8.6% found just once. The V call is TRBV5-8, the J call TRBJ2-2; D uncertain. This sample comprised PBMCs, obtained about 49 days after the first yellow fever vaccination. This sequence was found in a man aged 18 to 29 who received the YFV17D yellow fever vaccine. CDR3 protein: CAIGLGFPNTGELFF. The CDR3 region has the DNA TGTGCCATCGGCCTTGGTTTCCCGAACACCGGGGAGCTGTTTTTT.